The T cell receptor beta chain described here comes from a study of blood T cell repertoires in COVID-19. Whole-study context: Both acute and convalescent COVID-19 samples were obtained from the United States, Italy and Spain. T cells, B-cell-depleted T cells, or PBMCs supplied cDNA or gDNA.

This clone was seen ten or more times. The CDR3 length is 12 residues. Trimming left V 4 bases short and J 9 bases short, with 11 bases between. Germline-derived CDR1 and CDR2 are SGDLS and YYNGEE. As handled by the study authors: Estimates of nucleated cell counts were drawn from the amplification of reference gene primers. The table came from immunoSEQ multiplex PCR; TCRdb's copy has only in-frame clones and leaves some out. The DNA was the basis for D and trimming; V, J and clone size are from that table. Of fewer than 250,000 clones in the sample, 65% to 80% were seen once. The chain combines TRBV9 with TRBJ2-1; D is perhaps TRBD2 (6 bases). The source of this sequence is a woman in her fifties or sixties with acute or convalescent COVID-19. The sequenced sample was peripheral blood. The CDR3 is CASSPSGGEQFF. The CDR3 nucleotides are TGTGCCAGCAGCCCCTCCGGGGGTGAGCAGTTCTTC.